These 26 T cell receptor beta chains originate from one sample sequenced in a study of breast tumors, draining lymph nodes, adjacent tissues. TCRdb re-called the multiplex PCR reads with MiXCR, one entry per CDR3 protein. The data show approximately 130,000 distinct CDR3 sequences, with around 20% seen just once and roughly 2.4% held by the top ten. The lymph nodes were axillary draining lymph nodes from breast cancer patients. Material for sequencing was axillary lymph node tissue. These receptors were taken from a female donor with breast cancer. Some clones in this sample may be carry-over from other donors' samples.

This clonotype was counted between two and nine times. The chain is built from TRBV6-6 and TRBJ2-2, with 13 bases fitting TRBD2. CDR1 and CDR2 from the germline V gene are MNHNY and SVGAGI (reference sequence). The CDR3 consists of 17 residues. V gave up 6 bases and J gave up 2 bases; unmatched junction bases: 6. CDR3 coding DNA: TGTGCCAGCAGCCCACTAGCGGGAGGGTCCAACACCGGGGAGCTGTTTTTT. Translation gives CASSPLAGGSNTGELFF.

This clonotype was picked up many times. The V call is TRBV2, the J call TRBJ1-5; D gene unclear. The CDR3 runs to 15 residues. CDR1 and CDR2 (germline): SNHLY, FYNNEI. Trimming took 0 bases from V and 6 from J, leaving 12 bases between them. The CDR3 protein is CASSEARRAGQPQHF. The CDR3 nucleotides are TGTGCCAGCAGTGAAGCCCGGCGGGCGGGTCAGCCCCAGCATTTT. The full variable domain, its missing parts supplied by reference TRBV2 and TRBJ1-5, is EPEVTQTPSHQVTQMGQEVILRCVPISNHLYFYWYRQILGQKVEFLVSFYNNEISEKSEIFDDQFSVERPDGSNFTLKIRSTKLEDSAMYFCASSEARRAGQPQHFGDGTRLSIL.

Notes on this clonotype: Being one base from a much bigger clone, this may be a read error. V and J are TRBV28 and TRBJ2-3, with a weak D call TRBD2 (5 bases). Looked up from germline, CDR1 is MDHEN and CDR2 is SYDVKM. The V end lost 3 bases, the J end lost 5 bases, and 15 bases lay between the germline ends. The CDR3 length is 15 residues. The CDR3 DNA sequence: TGTGCCAGCAGTTTGGGAGTGGGGAAGGAAGATACGCAGTATTTT. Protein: CASSLGVGKEDTQYF.

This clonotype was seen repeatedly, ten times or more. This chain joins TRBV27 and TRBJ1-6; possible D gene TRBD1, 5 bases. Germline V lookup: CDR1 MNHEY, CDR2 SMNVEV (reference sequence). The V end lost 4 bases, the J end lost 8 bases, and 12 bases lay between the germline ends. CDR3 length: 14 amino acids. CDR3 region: CASSSIQGYSPLHF. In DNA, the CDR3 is TGTGCCAGCAGTTCCATCCAGGGTTATTCACCCCTCCACTTT.

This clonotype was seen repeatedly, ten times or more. The chain's CDR3 is CASSLNSRETQYF. The CDR3, as DNA: TGTGCCAGCAGCTTAAACTCGAGGGAGACCCAGTACTTC. The J gene is TRBJ2-5, the V gene TRBV11-1; D unresolved. Germline V gives CDR1 SGHAT, CDR2 FQDESV (reference sequence). This CDR3 is built from 13 residues. V lost 2 bases to trimming and J lost 5 bases, with 9 bases between them.

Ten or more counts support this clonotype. Here the CDR3 reads CASGLVLGSGLNTGELFF. CDR3 DNA sequence: TGTGCTAGTGGTTTGGTACTCGGTAGCGGGCTAAACACCGGGGAGCTGTTTTTT. The chain recombines TRBV12-5 with TRBJ2-2, with 7 bases aligning to TRBD2. This CDR3 spans 18 amino acids. The V gene end was trimmed by 0 bases and the J gene end by 2 bases; junction bases not matched to a gene: 9. Germline V lookup: CDR1 LGHNT, CDR2 FRNRAP.

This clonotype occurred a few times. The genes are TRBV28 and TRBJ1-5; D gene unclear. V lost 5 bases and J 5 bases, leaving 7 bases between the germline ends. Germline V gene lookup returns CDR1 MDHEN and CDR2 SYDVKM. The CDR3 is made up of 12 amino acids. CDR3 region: CASSPVDQPQHF. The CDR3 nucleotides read TGTGCCAGCAGTCCCGTTGATCAGCCCCAGCATTTT.

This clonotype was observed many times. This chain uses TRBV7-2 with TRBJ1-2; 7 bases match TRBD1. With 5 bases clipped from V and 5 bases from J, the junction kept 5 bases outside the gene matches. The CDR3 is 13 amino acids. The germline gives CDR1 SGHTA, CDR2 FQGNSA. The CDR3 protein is CASSPDREYGYTF. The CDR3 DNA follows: TGTGCCAGCAGCCCAGACAGGGAATATGGCTACACCTTC.

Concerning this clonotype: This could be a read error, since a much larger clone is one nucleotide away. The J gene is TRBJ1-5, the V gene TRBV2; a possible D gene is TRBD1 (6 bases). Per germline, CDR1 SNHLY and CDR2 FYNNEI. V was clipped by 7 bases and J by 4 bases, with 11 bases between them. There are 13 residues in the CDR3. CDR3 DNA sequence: TGTGCCAGCAATCCCCAGGGGAATCAGCCCCAGCATTTT. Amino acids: CASNPQGNQPQHF.

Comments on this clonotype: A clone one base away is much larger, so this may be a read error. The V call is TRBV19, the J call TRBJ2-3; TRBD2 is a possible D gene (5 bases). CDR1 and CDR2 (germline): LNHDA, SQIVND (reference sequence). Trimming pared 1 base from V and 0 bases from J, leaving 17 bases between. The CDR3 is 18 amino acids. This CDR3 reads CASSIANLRRGSTDTQYF. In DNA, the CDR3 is TGTGCCAGTAGTATAGCTAATTTGCGACGGGGAAGCACAGATACGCAGTATTTT.

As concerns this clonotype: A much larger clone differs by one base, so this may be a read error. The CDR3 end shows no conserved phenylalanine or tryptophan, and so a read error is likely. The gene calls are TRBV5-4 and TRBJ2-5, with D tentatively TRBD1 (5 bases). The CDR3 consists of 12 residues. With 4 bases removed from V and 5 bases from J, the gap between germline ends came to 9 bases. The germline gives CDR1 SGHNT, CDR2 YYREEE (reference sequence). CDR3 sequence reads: CASSRSGETQYL. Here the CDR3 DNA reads TGTGCCAGCAGCCGATCAGGGGAGACCCAGTACCTC.

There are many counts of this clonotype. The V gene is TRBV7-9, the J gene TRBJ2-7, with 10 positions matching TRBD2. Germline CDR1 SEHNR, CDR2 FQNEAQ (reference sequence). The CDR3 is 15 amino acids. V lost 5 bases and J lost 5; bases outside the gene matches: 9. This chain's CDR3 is CASSKTSSGSNEQYF. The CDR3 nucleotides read TGTGCCAGCAGCAAAACTTCTAGCGGGAGTAACGAGCAGTACTTC.

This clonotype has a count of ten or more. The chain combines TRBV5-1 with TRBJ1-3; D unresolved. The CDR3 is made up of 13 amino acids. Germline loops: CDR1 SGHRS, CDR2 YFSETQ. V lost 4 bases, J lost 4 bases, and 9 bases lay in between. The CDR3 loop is CASSLAEGNTIYF. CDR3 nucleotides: TGCGCCAGCAGCCTAGCCGAAGGAAACACCATATATTTT.

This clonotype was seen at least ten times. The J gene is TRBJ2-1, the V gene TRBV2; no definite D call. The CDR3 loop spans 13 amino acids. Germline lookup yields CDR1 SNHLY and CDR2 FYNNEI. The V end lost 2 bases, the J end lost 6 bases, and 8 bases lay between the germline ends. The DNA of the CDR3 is TGTGCCAGCAGTGAACGCAGGTCCAATGAGCAGTTCTTC. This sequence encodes CASSERRSNEQFF.

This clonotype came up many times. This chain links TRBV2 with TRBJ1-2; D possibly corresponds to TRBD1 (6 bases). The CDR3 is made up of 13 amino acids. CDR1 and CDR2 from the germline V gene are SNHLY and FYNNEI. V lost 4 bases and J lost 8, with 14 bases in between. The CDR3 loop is CASSGNRESGYTF. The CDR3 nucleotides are TGTGCCAGCAGTGGGAACAGGGAAAGCGGCTACACCTTC.

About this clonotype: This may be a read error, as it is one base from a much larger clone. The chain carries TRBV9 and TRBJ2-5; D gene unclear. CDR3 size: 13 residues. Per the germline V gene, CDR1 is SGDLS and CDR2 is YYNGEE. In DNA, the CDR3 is TGTGCCAGCAGCACAACGTACCAAGGGACCCAGTACTTC. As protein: CASSTTYQGTQYF.

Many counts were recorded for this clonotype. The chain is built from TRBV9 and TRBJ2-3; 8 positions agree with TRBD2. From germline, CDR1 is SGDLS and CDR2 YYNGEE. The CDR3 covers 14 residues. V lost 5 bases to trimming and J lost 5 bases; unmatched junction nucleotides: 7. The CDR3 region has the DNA TGTGCCAGCAGGTCTACAGCGGGAGAAGATACGCAGTATTTT. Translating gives CASRSTAGEDTQYF.

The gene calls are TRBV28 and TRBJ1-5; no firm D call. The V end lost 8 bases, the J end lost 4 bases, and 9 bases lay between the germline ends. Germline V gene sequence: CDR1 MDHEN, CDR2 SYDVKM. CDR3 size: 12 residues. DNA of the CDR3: TGTGCCAGCCAGAGAGGGAATCAGCCCCAGCATTTT. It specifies CASQRGNQPQHF.

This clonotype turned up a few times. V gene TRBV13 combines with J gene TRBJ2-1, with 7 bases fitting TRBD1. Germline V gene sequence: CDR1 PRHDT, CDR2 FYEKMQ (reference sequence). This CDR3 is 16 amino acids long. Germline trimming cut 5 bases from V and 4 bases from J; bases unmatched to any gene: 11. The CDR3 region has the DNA TGTGCCAGCAGCCTACCCGGGACAGAGGCGTACAATGAGCAGTTCTTC. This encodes CASSLPGTEAYNEQFF.

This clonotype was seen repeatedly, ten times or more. The CDR3 loop reads CASSQSTLYEQYF. The CDR3 coding sequence is TGTGCCAGCTCCCAAAGCACGTTATACGAGCAGTACTTC. The chain employs TRBV18 and TRBJ2-7; D is undetermined. Trimming left V 6 bases short and J 4 bases short, with 13 bases between. CDR3 length: 13 amino acids. Germline V gives CDR1 KGHSH, CDR2 LQKENI.

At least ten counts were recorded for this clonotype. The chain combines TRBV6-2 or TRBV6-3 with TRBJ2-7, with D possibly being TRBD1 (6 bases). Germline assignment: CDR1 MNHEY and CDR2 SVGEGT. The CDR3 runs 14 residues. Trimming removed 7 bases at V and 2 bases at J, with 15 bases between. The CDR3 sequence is CASTDLQGAYEQYF. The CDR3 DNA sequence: TGTGCCAGCACGGACCTACAGGGAGCCTACGAGCAGTACTTC.

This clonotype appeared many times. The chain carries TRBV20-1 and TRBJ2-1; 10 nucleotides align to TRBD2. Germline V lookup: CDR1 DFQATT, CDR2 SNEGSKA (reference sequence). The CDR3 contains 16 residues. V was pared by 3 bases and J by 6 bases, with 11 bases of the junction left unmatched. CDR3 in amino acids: CSASLPPSGSRNEQFF. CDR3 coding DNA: TGCAGTGCTAGTCTACCCCCTAGCGGGAGTCGCAATGAGCAGTTCTTC.

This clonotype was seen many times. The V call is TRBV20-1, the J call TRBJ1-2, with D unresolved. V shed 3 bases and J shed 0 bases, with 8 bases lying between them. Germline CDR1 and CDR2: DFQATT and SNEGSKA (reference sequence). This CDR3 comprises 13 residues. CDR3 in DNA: TGCAGTGCTAGGGGCGTAGCTAACTATGGCTACACCTTC. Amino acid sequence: CSARGVANYGYTF.

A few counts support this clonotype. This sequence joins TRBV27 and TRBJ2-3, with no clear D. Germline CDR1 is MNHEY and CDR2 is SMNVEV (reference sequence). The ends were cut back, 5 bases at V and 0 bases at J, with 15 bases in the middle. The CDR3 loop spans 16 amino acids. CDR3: CASSPMGGASTDTQYF. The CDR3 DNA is TGTGCCAGCAGTCCCATGGGTGGCGCGAGCACAGATACGCAGTATTTT.

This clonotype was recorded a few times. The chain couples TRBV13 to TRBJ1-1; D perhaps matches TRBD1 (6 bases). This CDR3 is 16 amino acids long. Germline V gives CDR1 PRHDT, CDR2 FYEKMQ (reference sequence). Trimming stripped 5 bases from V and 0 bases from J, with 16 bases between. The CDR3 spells CASSPLPTGMNTEAFF. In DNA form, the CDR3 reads TGTGCCAGCAGCCCACTCCCCACAGGGATGAACACTGAAGCTTTCTTT.

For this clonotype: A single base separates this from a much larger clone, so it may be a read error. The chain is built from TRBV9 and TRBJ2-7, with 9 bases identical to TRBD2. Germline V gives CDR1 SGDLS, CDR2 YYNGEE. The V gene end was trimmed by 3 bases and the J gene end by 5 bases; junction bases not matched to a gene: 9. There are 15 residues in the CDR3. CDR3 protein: CASSDPGASGNEQYF. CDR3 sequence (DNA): TGTGCCAGCAGCGACCCCGGGGCTAGCGGGAACGAGCAGTACTTC.